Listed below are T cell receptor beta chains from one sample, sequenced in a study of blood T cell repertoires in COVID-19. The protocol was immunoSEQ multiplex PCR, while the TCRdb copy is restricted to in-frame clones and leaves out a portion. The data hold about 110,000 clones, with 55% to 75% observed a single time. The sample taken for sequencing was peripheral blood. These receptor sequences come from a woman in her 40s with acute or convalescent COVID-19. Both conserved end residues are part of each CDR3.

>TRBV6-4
CASSPSTGETLPYSNQPQHF
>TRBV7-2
CATNNRGDEQFF
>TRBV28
CASSLLEAGAYEQYF
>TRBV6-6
CASSQTGGKGGGYGYTF
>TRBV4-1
CASSHAGSDTQYF
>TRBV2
CASSSRGFPYEQYF
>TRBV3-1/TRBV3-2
CASSQATGAGKYF
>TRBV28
CASSSPQGYYGYTF
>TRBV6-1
CASSEVGGKGDQPQHF
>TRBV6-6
CASSLTGQGTDTQYF
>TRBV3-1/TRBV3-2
CASSSRLAGINEQFF
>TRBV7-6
CASSFSPIGGALNTGELFF
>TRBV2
CASSGQGKETQYF
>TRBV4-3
CASGRDRVSGYTF
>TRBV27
CASSLGGTNYEQYF
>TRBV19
CASSTGGAYNSPLHF
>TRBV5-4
CASSPDRGYGYTF
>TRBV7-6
CASSLRQDSEQYF
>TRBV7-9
CASSLLQGAGGNQPQHF
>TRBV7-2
CASSRPGETQYF
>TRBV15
CATSNDRDPGNTIYF
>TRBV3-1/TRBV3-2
CASSQGTGDNGYTF
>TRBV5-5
CASSPTGGAQSPLHF
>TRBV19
CASSIVGGFGYTF
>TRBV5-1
CASSYTGQPSTYGYTF
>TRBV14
CASSKVERNSPLHF
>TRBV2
CASRGDRLDPATNEKLFF
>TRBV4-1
CASSHFKGGNEKLFF
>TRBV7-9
CASSLAADGYTF
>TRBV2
CASSGSGTGNTEAFF
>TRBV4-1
CASSHLVGQGDTDTQYF
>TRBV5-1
CASTHHRGGGTSTDTQYF
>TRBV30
CAWSLKGAYNEQFF
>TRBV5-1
CASSFEENTEAFF
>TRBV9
CASSVGSPQRGEEQFF
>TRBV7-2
CASSLLAGGTDTQYF
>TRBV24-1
CATSDFTSGATDTQYF
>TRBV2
CASSGYLAGVDQPQHF
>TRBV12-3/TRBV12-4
CASSTGHSGEQYF
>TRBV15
CATSRDGESGELFF
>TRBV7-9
CASSLDIDRHYGYTF
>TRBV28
CASSSPNRLSSGGYTF
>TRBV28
CASGTGGWGYTF
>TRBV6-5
CASSRTGGENTIYF
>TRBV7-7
CASSPMTSGGNEQYF
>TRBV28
CASRTPTWPEAFF